This T cell receptor beta chain was captured in a study of lymphopenia after photon versus proton radiotherapy. Study-level points and caveats: Post-nadir TCR diversity decline inversely tracked overall survival among those who died.

CDR1 is SGDLS, CDR2 YYNGEE, per germline. V was pared by 0 bases and J by 2 bases, with 20 bases between. This CDR3 is 18 amino acids long. Method: immunoSEQ multiplex PCR; TCRdb's copy keeps in-frame clones and lacks some. This sample has 25,000 to 30,000 clones, with about 81% found just once. Regarding this clone: The antigen remains unidentified.

The TCR comes from a man aged 45-65 years with gastric cancer. The sample here was peripheral blood, taken from a patient treated with photon-based radiotherapy. The chain uses TRBV9 and TRBJ2-5; a possible D gene is TRBD2 (7 bases). In nucleotides, the CDR3 is TGTGCCAGCAGCGTAGGAAGGCGGGGGCCCTGGGTTCAAGAGACCCAGTACTTC. Translation: CASSVGRRGPWVQETQYF.